This record looks at one T cell receptor beta chain sequence and its context. Its specific antigen is unknown. No much larger clone is present one base from it, and per-base qualities are unavailable. Counted from cysteine to phenylalanine, this CDR3 has 16 amino acids. Only the CDR3 portion is preserved as DNA: 48 bases, with reading frame beginning at the first base. CDR1 and CDR2, per the germline V gene, are SGDLS and YYNGEE. Deletion took 0 bases off V and 6 bases off J, with a span of 19 bases between the germline ends. Receptor amplification or capture employed the immunoSEQ multiplex PCR assay. Drawn from immuneACCESS, this table holds only the in-frame rearrangements with V and J called that TCRdb kept. Clones are partly lost; checked studies trace under half to an unresolved V gene and leave the rest unexplained. A total of roughly 92,000 clones appear in this sample, approximately 86% of them only once. The ten biggest clones cover over 1% of the sample.

This record belongs to a study of control samples from healthy donors and cancer patients (dated by TCRdb to 2018 to 2021). The sample comprised blood. This receptor chain uses TRBV9 and TRBJ2-7, and TRBD1 may be the D gene, going by 6 matching bases. The origin of this receptor is a woman in her 50s in good health. The encoded CDR3 is CASSVGPGAGEGEQYF. The DNA sequence is as follows: TGTGCCAGCAGCGTAGGACCTGGGGCAGGGGAAGGCGAGCAGTACTTC.